This T cell receptor beta chain was profiled in a study of vaccination and CD4 T cells after COVID-19. Study as a whole: Median time from second vaccine dose to sampling was roughly 76 days (14 to 241).

The Oncomine TCR Beta short-read assay was applied to DNA of cultured CD4+ T cells. In TCRdb, the PCR reads were re-called with MiXCR into one record per CDR3 protein. The sample carries about 8,500 distinct CDR3 sequences, 59% recorded once. With 5 bases clipped from V and 2 bases from J, the junction kept 1 base outside the gene matches. Germline values: CDR1 LNHNV, CDR2 YYDKDF (reference sequence). The CDR3 covers 14 residues. Treatment indicated: roughly 10-day PBMC culture with coronavirus spike peptide pools or control peptides (ViraFEST assay). Concerning this clonotype itself: Its specificity is not known.

Material: CD4+ T cells from blood, cultured in vitro. The receptor was isolated from a human donor who had recovered from COVID-19. The chain is built from TRBV15 and TRBJ2-7; 12 bases line up with TRBD2. The CDR3 loop is CATSRTSGAYEQYF. DNA of the CDR3: TGTGCCACCAGCCGGACTAGCGGGGCCTACGAGCAGTACTTC.